This T cell receptor beta chain was sequenced for a study of regulatory T cells in long-lasting Graves disease. General study results and limits: Newly diagnosed disease favored TRBV20-1 and TRBJ2-1 over persistent disease. Persistent Graves' patients had lower TCR diversity than newly diagnosed ones.

The time point: newly diagnosed GD, antithyroid drugs for less than 3 months. Construction of the TCR library relied on RNA isolated from PBMCs. As regards this clonotype: Its specificity is unknown. This CDR3 is missing its conserved last phenylalanine or tryptophan, likely due to a read error.

Researchers made TCR beta libraries by using iRepertoire HTBI primers and running Arm-PCR on CDR3 regions. MiXCR, applied by TCRdb to the multiplex PCR reads, yields one record per CDR3 protein. The profile shows 500,000 or so distinct CDR3 sequences, around 15% of them singletons. CDR1 is MNHGY, CDR2 SVAAGI, per germline. The V gene lost 2 bases and the J gene lost 2 bases, with 7 bases spanning the gap. This CDR3 comprises 13 residues. These same data were also listed under a study on T cells in Graves' hyperthyroidism and ophthalmopathy. As reported in that work: The diagnostic basis comprised clinical symptoms, serum thyroxine and TRAb, thyroid ultrasound and orbital computed tomography. The HTBI primer set was used in a first-round RT-PCR of the TCR CDR3.

The chain is built from TRBV6-9 and TRBJ2-7, with unresolved D. Sequenced material: peripheral blood mononuclear cells (PBMCs), taken at new diagnosis, from a patient treated with antithyroid drugs. This sequence was found in a man between 35 and 55 years old with Graves disease. This CDR3 is CASSYTLTYEQYS. In nucleotides, the CDR3 is TGTGCCAGCAGTTATACTCTCACCTACGAGCAGTACTCC.